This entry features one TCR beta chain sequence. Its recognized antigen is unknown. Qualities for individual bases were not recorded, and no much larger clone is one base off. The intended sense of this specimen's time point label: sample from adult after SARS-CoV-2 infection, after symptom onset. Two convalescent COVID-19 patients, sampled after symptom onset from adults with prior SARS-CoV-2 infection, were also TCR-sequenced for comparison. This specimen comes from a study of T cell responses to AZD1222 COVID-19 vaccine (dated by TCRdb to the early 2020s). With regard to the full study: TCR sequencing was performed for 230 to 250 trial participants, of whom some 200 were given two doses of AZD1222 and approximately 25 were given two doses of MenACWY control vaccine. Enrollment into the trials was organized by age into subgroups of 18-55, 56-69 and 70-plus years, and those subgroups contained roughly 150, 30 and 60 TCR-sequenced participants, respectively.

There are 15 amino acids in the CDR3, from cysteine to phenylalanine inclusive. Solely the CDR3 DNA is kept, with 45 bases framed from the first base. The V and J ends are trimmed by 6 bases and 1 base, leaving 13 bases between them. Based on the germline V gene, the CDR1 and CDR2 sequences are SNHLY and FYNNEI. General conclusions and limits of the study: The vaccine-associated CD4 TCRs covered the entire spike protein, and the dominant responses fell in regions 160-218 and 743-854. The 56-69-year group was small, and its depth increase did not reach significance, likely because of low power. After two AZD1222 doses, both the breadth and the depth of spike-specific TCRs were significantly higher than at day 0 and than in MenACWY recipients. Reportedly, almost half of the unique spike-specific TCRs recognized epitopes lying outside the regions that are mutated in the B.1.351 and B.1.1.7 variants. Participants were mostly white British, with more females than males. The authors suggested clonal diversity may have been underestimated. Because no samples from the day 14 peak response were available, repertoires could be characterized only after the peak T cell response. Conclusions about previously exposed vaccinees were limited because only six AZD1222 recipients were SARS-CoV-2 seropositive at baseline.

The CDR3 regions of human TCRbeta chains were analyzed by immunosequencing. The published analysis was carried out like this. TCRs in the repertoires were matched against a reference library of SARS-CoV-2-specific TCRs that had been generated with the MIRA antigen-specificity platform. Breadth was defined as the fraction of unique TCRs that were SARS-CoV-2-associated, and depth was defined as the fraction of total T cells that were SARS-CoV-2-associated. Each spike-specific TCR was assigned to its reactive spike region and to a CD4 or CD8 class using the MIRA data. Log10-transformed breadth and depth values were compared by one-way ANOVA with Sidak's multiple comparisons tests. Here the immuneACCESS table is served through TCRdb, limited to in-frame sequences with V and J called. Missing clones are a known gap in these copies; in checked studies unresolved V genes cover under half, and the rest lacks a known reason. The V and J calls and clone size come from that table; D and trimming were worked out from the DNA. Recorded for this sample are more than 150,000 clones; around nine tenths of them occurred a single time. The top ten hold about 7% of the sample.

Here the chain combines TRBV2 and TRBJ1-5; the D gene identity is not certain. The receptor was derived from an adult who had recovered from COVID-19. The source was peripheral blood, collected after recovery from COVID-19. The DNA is TGTGCCAGCAGAAATCAGACACTCAGCAATCAGCCCCAGCATTTT. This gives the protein CASRNQTLSNQPQHF.